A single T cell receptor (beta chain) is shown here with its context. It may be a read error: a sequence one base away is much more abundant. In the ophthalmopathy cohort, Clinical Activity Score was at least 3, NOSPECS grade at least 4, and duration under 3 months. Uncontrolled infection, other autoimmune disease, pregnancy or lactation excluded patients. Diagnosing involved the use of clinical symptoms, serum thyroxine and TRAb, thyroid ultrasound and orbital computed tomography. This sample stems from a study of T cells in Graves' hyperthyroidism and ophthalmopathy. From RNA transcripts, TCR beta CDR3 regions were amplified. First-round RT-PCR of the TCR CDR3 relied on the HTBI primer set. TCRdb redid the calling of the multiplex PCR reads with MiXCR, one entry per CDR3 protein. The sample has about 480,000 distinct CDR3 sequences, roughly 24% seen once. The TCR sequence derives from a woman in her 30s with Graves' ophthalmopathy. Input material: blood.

As DNA, the CDR3 is TGTGCCAGCAGACAGACCTTAGCCAAAAAGATTCAGTACTTC. Its protein product is CASRQTLAKKIQYF. This chain uses TRBV19 with TRBJ2-4; a possible D gene is TRBD1 (5 bases). Looked up from germline, CDR1 is LNHDA and CDR2 is SQIVND (reference sequence). The CDR3 spans 14 residues. Full variable domain (missing parts from reference TRBV19 and TRBJ2-4): DGGITQSPKYLFRKEGQNVTLSCEQNLNHDAMYWYRQDPGQGLRLIYYSQIVNDFQKGDIAEGYSVSREKKESFPLTVTSAQKNPTAFYLCASRQTLAKKIQYFGAGTRLSVL.